This record covers a single T cell receptor (beta chain). TCRdb's table, derived via immunoSEQ multiplex PCR, lists solely in-frame clones and lacks some. The repertoire holds tens of thousands of clones, with about 90% as singletons. These data originate in a study of control samples from healthy donors and cancer patients. The CDR3 consists of 15 residues. Trimming cost V 3 bases and J 0 bases; bases outside gene matches: 2. CDR1 and CDR2 from the germline V gene are SGHTS and YDEGEE. Sequencing was done on a sample of PBMCs. The rearrangement joins TRBV5-8 to TRBJ1-3; 8 nucleotides align to TRBD1. The source is an older woman with head and neck cancer. DNA of the CDR3: TGTGCCAGCAGCTCGACAGGGGTCTCTGGAAACACCATATATTTT. Translation gives CASSSTGVSGNTIYF. The full variable domain, with the rest looked up from reference TRBV5-8 and TRBJ1-3, is EAGVTQSPTHLIKTRGQQATLRCSPISGHTSVYWYQQALGLGLQFLLWYDEGEERNRGNFPPRFSGRQFPNYSSELNVNALELEDSALYLCASSSTGVSGNTIYFGEGSWLTVV.